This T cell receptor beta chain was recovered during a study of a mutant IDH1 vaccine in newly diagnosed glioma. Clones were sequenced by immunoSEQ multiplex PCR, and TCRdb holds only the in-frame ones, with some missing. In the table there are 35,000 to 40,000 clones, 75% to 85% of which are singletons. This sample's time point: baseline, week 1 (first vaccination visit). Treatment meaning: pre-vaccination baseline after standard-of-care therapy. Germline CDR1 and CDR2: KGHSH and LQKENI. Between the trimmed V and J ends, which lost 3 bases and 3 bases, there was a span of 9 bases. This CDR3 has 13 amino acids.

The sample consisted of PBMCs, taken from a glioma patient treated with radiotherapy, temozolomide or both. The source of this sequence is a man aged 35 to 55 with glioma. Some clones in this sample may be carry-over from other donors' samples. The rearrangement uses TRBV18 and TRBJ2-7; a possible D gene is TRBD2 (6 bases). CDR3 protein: CASSPGGNYEQYF. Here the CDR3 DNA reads TGTGCCAGCTCACCTGGGGGGAACTACGAGCAGTACTTC.